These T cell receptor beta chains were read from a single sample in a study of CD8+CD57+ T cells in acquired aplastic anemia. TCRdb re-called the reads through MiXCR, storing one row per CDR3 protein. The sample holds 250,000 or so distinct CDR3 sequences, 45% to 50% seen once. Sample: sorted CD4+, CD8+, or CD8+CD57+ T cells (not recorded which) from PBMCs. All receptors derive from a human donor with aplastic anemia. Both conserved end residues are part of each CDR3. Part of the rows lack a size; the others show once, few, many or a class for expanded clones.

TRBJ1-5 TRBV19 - CASSLGRTLPQHF
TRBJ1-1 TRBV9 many CASSPRTGLNTEAFF
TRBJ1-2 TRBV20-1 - CSASWGPKQYYGYTF
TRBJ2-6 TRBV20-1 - CSARGERGLGANVLTF
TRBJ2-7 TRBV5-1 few CASSLEGLAGGPREQYF
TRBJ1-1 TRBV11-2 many CASSPSPDMNTEAFF
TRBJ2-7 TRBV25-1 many CASSGRTVSSYEQYF
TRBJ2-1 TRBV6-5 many CATSLAGGPYNEQFF
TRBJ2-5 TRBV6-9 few CASSGQARETQYF
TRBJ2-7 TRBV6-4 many CASSEIQGSEQYF
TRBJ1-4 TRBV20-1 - CSASDLEEKLFF
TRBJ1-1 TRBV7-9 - CASFGGATEAFF
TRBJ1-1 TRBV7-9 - CASSLEQFTEAFF
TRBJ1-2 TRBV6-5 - CASSYLRTGGYGYTF
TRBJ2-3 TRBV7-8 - CASSLGGRPSTDTQYF
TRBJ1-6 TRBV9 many CASSVAESRTSTSYNSPLHF
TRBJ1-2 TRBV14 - CASSQGQAYGYTF
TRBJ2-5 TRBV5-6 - CASSPWGDQPQHFGDGTQYF
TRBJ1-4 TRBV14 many CASSQVISGREKLFF
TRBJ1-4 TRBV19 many CASSRQTATNEKLFF
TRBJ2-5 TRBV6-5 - CASSCSGGAQETQYF
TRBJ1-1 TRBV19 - CASREGSMNTETFF
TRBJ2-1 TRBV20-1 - CSARLSGRAGYNEQFF
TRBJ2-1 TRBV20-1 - CSATTRGNAYNEQFF
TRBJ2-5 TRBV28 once CASSSTGGLLETQYF
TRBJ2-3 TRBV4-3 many CASSQDSTDTQYF
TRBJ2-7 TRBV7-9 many CASSKGGGQGYEQYF
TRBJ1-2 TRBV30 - CAWSATLNYGYTF
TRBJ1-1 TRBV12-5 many CASGGGVITEAFF
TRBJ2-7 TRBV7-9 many CASSLSGIYEQYF
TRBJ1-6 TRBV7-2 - CASGWKYNSPLHF
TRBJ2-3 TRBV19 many CASSNSDRGSTDTQYF
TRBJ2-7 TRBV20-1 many CSAIWGGGQGAHEQYF
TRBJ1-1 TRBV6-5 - CASRPGTGTMITEASF
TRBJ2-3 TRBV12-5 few CASADSRLAGVKTDTQYF
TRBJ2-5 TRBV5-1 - CASSVAGGAQETQYF
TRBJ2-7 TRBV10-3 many CAISEAGTGYEQYF
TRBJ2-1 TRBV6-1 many CASSEQEVNEQFF
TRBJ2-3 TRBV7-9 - CASSFPGQGTADTQYF
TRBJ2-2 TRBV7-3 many CASSSQDRVDGELFF
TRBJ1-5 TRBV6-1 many CASSESSPRAWPQHF
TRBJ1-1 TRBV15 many CATSRERGRMNTEAFF
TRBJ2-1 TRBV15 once CASTSVDEQFF
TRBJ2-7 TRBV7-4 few CASRAGTGGYEQYF
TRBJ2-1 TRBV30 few CAWKGSGVPNEQFF
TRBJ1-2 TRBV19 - CASTPGQGSKGYTF
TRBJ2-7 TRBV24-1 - CATSESPGADEQYF
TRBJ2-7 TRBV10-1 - CASSDRESLYEQYF
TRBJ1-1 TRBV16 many CASSQTRGVAAVNTEAFF
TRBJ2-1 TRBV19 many CATRIGRADEQFF
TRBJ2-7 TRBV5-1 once CASSPDLDSYEQYF
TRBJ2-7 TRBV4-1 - CASSRDTGQPTKYF
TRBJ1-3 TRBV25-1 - CASSDTRSSGNTIYF
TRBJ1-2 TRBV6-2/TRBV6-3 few CASSYSTFGTEDSYGYTF
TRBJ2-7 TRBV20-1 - CSAIVSGGPITYEQYF
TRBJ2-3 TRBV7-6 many CASSSGQAVGDTQYF
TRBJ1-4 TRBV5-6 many CASSPSGQGKLFF
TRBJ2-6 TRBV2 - CASSVRTGANVLTF
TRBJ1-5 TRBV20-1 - CSASRGTGGGNQPQHF